Reported below is one TCR beta chain. CDR3 size: 15 residues. The germline V gene has CDR1 ENHRY and CDR2 SYGVKD. The ends lost 6 bases at V and 0 bases at J; junction bases unmatched: 5. Selected positively for CCR7 and CD45RO-negative, naive CD8 cells excluded terminally differentiated effector memory CD45RA+ cells. These data are taken from a study of shared clonotypes between healthy human individuals. Execution of the assay was at deep level. Authors' processing steps: Filtering differed since immunoSEQ provided only junctions, with no quality scores. The table came from immunoSEQ multiplex PCR; TCRdb's copy has only in-frame clones and leaves some out. V, J and clone size were drawn from that table, and D and trimming were deduced from the DNA. The sample has approximately 840,000 clones, approximately 96% seen once; the top ten hold about 0.25%.

The chain employs TRBV10-3 and TRBJ1-5; 7 positions match TRBD1. The source of this sequence is a man aged 25 to 40 in good health. Sequencing was performed on naive CD8+ T cells sorted from blood. CDR3 loop: CAIRGTGDSNQPQHF. The CDR3 bases are TGTGCCATCAGGGGAACAGGGGATAGCAATCAGCCCCAGCATTTT.